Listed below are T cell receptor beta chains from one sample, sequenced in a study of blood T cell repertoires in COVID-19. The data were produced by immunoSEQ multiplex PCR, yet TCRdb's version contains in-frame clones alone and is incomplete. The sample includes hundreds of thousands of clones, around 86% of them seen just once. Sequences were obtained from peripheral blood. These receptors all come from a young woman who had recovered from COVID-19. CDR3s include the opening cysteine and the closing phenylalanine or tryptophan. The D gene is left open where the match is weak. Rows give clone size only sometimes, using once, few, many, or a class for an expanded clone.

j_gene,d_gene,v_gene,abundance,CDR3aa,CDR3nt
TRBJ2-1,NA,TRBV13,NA,CASSADSRAYNEQFF,TGTGCCAGCAGCGCTGACAGCAGAGCCTACAATGAGCAGTTCTTC
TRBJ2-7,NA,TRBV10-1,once,CASSDRFEGSKPYEQYF,TGCGCCAGCAGTGATAGATTTGAGGGCAGCAAACCCTACGAGCAGTACTTC
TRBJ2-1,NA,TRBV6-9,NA,CASTVQVSSSYNEQFF,TGTGCCAGCACTGTACAGGTCTCCAGCTCCTACAATGAGCAGTTCTTC
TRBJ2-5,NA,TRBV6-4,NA,CASSGRLGETQYF,TGTGCCAGCAGTGGCCGGCTAGGAGAGACCCAGTACTTC
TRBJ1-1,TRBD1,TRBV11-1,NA,CASSHRQGPNTEAFF,TGTGCCAGCAGCCATCGACAGGGCCCGAACACTGAAGCTTTCTTT
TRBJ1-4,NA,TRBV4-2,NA,CASSQVSVRGVEKLFF,TGTGCCAGCAGCCAAGTATCGGTCAGGGGAGTTGAAAAACTGTTTTTT
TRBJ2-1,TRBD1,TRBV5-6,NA,CASSLQGFYNEQFF,TGTGCCAGCAGCTTACAGGGGTTCTACAATGAGCAGTTCTTC
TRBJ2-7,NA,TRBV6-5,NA,CASSYTGGYEQYF,TGTGCCAGCAGTTACACCGGTGGCTACGAGCAGTACTTC
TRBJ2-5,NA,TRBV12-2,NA,CASRLVEPYPVIQTQYF,TGTGCAAGTCGCTTAGTCGAGCCCTATCCCGTTATACAGACCCAGTACTTC
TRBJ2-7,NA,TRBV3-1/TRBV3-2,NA,CASSRPGGSPYYEQYF,TGTGCCAGCAGCCGTCCGGGGGGCTCGCCGTACTACGAGCAGTACTTC
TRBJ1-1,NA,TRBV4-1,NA,CASSPDWPREAFF,TGCGCCAGCAGCCCCGACTGGCCTCGGGAAGCTTTCTTT
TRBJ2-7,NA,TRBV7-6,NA,CASTGLHSSYEQYF,TGTGCCAGCACAGGCCTTCATAGCTCCTACGAGCAGTACTTC
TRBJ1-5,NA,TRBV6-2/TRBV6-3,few,CASSRDNQPQHF,TGTGCCAGCAGTCGGGACAACCAGCCCCAGCATTTT
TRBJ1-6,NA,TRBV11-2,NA,CASSSTRNSPLHF,TGTGCCAGCAGCTCTACCCGAAATTCACCCCTCCACTTT
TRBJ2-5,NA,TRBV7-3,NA,CASSPGGSKETQYF,TGTGCCAGCAGCCCCGGTGGGAGCAAAGAGACCCAGTACTTC
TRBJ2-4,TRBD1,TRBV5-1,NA,CASSYTGQGATKNIQYF,TGCGCCAGCAGTTACACCGGACAGGGGGCGACCAAAAACATTCAGTACTTC
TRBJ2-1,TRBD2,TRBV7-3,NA,CASRLAGGHNEQFF,TGTGCCAGCAGACTAGCGGGAGGCCACAATGAGCAGTTCTTC
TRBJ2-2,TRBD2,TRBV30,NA,CAWSSGVSTGELFF,TGTGCCTGGTCCAGCGGGGTTAGCACCGGGGAGCTGTTTTTT
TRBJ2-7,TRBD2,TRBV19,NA,CASSTFGLAGLYEQYF,TGTGCCAGTAGTACCTTCGGGCTAGCGGGACTCTACGAGCAGTACTTC
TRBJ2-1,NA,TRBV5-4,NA,CASNSLKENEQFF,TGTGCCAGCAACTCTCTTAAGGAGAATGAGCAGTTCTTC
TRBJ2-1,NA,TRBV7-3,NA,CASSLTSYNEQFF,TGTGCCAGCAGCCTAACTAGCTACAATGAGCAGTTCTTC
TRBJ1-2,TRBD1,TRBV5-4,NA,CASSWDRGGGGYTF,TGTGCCAGCAGCTGGGACAGGGGTGGAGGTGGCTACACCTTC
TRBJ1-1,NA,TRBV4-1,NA,CASSFRTGGENTEAFF,TGCGCCAGCAGCTTCCGAACCGGCGGGGAGAACACTGAAGCTTTCTTT
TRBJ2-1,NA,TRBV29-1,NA,CSVGPAMRNNEQFF,TGCAGCGTTGGGCCAGCGATGAGGAACAATGAGCAGTTCTTC
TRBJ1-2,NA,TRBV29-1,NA,CSVEDPWNREYGYTF,TGCAGCGTTGAAGATCCCTGGAATAGGGAGTATGGCTACACCTTC